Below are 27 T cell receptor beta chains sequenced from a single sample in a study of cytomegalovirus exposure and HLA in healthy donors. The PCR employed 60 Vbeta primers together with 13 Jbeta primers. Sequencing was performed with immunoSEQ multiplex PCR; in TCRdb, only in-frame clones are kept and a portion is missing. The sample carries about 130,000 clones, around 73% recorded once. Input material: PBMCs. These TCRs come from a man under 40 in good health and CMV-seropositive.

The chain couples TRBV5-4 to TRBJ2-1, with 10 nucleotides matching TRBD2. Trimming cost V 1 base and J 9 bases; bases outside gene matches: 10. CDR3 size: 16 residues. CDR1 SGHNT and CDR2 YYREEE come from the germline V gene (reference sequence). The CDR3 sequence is CASSLPASGSKSEQFF. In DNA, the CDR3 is TGTGCCAGCAGCTTGCCCGCTAGCGGGAGTAAGAGTGAGCAGTTCTTC.

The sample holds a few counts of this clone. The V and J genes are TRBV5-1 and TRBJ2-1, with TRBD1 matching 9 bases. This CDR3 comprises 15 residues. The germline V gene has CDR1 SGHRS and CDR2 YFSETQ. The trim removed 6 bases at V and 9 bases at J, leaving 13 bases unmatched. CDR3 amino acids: CASTRELTGGPEQFF. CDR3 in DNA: TGCGCCAGCACCCGCGAGCTTACAGGGGGCCCTGAGCAGTTCTTC.

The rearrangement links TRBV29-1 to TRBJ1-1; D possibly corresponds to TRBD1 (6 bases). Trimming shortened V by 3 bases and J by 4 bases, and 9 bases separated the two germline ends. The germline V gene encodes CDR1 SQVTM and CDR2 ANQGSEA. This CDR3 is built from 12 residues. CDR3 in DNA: TGCAGCGTTGATGGGGGCGGCACTGAAGCTTTCTTT. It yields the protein CSVDGGGTEAFF.

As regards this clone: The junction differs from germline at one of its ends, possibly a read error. In nucleotides, the CDR3 is TGCGCCAGCTCACCCCCAGGGTCTTCCTACGAGCAGTACTTC. It specifies CASSPPGSSYEQYF. V usage is TRBV18 and J usage is TRBJ2-7, with a possible D match to TRBD1 (5 bases). Germline V gene data show CDR1 as KGHSH and CDR2 as LQKENI. The CDR3 totals 14 residues.

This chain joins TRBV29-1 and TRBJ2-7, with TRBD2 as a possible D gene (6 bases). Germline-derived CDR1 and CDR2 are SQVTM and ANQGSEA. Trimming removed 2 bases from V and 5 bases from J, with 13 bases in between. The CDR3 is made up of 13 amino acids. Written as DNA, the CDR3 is TGCAGCGTTGAATTGGGCGGGAAGGACGAGCAGTACTTC. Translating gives CSVELGGKDEQYF.

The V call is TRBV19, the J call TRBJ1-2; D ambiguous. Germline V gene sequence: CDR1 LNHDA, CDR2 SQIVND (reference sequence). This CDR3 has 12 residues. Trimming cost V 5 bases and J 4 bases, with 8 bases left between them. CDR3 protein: CASSHRSYGYTF. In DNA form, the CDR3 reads TGTGCCAGTAGTCACAGAAGCTATGGCTACACCTTC.

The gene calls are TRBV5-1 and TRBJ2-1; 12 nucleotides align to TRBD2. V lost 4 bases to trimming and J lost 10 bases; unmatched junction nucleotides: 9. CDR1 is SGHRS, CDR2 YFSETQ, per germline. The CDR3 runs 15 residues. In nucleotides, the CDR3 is TGCGCCAGCAGCCTGACTAGCGGGAGAGCTGGCGAGCAGTTCTTC. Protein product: CASSLTSGRAGEQFF.

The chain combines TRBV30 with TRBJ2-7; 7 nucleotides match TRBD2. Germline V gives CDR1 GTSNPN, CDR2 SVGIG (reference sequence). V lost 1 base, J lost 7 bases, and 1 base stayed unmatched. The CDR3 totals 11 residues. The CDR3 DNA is TGTGCCTGGAGTGATAGCGGGGAGCAGTACTTC. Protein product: CAWSDSGEQYF.

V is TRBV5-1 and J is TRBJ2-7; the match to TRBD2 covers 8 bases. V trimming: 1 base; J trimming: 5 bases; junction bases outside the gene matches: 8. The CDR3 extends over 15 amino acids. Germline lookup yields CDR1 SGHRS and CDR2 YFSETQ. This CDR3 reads CASSLWSGGPDEQYF. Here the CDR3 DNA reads TGCGCCAGCAGCTTGTGGTCGGGGGGGCCTGACGAGCAGTACTTC.

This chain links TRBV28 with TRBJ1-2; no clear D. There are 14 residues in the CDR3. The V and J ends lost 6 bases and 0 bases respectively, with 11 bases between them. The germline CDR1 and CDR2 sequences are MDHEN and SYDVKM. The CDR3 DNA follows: TGTGCCAGCAGCCGACTCAGAGCTAACTATGGCTACACCTTC. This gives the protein CASSRLRANYGYTF.

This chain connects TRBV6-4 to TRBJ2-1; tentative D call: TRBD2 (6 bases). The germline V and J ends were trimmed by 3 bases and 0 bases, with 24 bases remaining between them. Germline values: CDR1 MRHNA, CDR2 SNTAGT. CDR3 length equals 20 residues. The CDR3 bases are TGTGCCAGCAGTGAAGAAGGGCAGGGAGGACGGTTAAGCTCCTACAATGAGCAGTTCTTC. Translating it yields CASSEEGQGGRLSSYNEQFF.

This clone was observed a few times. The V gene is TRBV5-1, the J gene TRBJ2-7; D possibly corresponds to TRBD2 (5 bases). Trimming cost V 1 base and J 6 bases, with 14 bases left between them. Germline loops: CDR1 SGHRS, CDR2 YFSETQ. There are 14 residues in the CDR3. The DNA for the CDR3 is TGCGCCAGCAGCTTGAGCGGCGCCCTAGGCGAGCAGTACTTC. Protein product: CASSLSGALGEQYF.

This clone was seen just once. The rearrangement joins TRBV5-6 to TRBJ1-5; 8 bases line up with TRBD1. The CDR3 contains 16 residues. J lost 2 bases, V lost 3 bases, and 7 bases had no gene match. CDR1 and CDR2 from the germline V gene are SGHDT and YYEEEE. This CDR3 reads CASSSGTGAGNQPQHF. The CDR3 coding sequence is TGTGCCAGCAGCTCGGGGACAGGAGCGGGCAATCAGCCCCAGCATTTT.

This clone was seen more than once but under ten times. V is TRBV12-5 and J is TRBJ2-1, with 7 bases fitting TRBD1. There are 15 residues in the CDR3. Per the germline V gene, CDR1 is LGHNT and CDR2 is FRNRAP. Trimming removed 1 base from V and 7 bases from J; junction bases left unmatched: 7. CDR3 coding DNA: TGTGCTAGTGGTTTGGAACAGGGGTCACCAAATGAGCAGTTCTTC. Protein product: CASGLEQGSPNEQFF. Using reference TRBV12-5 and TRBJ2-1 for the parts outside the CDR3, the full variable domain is DARVTQTPRHKVTEMGQEVTMRCQPILGHNTVFWYRQTMMQGLELLAYFRNRAPLDDSGMPKDRFSAEMPDATLATLKIQPSEPRDSAVYFCASGLEQGSPNEQFFGPGTRLTVL.

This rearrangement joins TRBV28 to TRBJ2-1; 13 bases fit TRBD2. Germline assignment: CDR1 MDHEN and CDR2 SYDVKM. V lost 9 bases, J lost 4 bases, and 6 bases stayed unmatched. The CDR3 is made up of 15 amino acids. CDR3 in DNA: TGTGCCAGTCACCGACTAGCGGGGGGATACAATGAGCAGTTCTTC. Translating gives CASHRLAGGYNEQFF.

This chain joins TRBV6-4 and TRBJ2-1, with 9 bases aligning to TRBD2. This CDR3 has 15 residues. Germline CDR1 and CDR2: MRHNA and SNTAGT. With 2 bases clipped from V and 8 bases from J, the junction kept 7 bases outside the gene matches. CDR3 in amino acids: CASSDEVAGVDEQFF. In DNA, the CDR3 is TGTGCCAGCAGTGACGAGGTAGCGGGAGTTGATGAGCAGTTCTTC.

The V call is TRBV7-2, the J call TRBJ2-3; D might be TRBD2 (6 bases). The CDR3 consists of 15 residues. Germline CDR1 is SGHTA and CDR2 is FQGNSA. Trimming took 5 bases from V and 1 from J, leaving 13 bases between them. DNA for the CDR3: TGTGCCAGCAGCCGCGGGGAGTACGGCACAGATACGCAGTATTTT. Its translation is CASSRGEYGTDTQYF.

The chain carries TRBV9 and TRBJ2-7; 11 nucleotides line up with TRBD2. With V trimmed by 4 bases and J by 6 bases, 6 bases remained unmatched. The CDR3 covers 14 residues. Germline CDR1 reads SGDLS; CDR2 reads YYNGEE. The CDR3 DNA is TGTGCCAGCAGCATTAGCGGGAGGGCCTTCGAGCAGTACTTC. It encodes CASSISGRAFEQYF.

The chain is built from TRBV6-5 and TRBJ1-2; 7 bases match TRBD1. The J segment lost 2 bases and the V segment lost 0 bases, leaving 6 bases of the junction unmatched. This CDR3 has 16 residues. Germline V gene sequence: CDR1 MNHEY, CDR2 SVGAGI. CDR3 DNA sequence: TGTGCCAGCAGTTACTCGCACACGGGACAGAACTATGGCTACACCTTC. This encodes CASSYSHTGQNYGYTF.

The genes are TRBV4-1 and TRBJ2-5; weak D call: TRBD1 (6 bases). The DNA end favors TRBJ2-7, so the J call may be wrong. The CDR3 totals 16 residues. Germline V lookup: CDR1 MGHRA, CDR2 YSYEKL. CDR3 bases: TGCGCCAGCAGCCAGATTGGACAGCCTCCTGGGGTCGAGCAGTACTTC. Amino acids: CASSQIGQPPGVEQYF.

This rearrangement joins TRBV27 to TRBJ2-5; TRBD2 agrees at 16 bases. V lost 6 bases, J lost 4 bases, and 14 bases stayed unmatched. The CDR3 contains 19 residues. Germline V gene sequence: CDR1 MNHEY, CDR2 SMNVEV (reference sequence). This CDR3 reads CASSYGTSGRAHAVETQYF. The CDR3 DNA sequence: TGTGCCAGCAGCTATGGGACTAGCGGGAGGGCCCACGCGGTAGAGACCCAGTACTTC.

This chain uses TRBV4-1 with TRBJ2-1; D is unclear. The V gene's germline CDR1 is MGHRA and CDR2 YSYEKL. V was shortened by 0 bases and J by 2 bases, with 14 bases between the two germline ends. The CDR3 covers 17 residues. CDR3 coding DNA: TGCGCCAGCAGCCAAGACCCCCGGAGCGTAACCTACAATGAGCAGTTCTTC. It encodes CASSQDPRSVTYNEQFF.

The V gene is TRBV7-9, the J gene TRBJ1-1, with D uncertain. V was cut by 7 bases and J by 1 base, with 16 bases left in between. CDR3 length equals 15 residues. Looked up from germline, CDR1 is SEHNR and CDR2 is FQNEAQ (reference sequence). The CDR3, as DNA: TGTGCCAGCACCACACCCCTAGGTGGGAACACTGAAGCTTTCTTT. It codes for CASTTPLGGNTEAFF.

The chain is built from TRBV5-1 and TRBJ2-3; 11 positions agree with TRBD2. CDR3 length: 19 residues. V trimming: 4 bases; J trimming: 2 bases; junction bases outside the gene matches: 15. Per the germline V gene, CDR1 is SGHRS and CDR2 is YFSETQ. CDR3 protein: CASSPRPGLAVPATDTQYF. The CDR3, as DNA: TGCGCCAGCAGCCCCCGACCGGGACTAGCGGTCCCGGCCACAGATACGCAGTATTTT. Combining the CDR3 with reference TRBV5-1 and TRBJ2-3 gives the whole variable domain KAGVTQTPRYLIKTRGQQVTLSCSPISGHRSVSWYQQTPGQGLQFLFEYFSETQRNKGNFPGRFSGRQFSNSRSEMNVSTLELGDSALYLCASSPRPGLAVPATDTQYFGPGTRLTVL.

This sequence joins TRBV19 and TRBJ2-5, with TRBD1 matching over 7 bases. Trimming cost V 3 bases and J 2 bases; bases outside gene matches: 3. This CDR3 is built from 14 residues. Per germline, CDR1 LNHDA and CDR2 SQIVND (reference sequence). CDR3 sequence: CASSIRDRQETQYF. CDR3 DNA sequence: TGTGCCAGTAGTATCCGGGACAGACAAGAGACCCAGTACTTC.

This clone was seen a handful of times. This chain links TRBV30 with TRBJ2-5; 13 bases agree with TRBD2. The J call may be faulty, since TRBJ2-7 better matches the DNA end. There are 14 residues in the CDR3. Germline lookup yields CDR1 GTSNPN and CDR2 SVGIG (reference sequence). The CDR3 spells CAWSGLAGGYEQYF. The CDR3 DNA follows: TGTGCCTGGAGTGGACTAGCGGGAGGCTACGAGCAGTACTTC.

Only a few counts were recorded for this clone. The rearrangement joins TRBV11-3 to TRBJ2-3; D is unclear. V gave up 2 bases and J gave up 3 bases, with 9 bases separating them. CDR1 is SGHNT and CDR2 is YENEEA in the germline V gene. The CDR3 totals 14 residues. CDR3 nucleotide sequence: TGTGCCAGCAGCTTATCGAGGTCTACAGATACGCAGTATTTT. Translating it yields CASSLSRSTDTQYF.